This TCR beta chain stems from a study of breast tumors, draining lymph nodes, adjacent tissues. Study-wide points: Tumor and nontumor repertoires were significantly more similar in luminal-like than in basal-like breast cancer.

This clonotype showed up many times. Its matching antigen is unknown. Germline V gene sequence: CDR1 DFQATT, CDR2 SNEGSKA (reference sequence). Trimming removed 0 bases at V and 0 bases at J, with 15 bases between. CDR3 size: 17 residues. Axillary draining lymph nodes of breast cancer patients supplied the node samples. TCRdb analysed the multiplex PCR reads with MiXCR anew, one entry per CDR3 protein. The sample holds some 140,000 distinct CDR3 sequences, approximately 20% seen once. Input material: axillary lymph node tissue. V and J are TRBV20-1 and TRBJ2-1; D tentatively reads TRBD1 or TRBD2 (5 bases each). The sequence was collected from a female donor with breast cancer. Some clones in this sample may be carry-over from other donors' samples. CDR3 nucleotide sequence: TGCAGTGCTAGAGATTGGGGGAGTAGGAGCTCCTACAATGAGCAGTTCTTC. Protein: CSARDWGSRSSYNEQFF.